This TCR beta chain derives from a study of graft-versus-host responses after intestinal transplantation. Background on the study: Recipients uniformly received anti-thymocyte globulin induction, followed by tacrolimus and steroids for around 3 years.

Only one count was recorded for this clone. Its antigen remains unknown. Other DNA variants within this sample encode the same CDR3. TCRdb's table, derived via immunoSEQ multiplex PCR, lists solely in-frame clones and lacks some. The sample contains 70,000 or so clones, over 75% of which appear only once. The sequence was collected from a human donor who was the organ donor for an intestinal transplant. Sequencing was performed on unstimulated CD4+ T cells sorted from spleen or lymph node cells, taken before transplant.

This chain's CDR3 is CASSDTEAFF. CDR3 coding DNA: TGTGCCAGCAGCGACACTGAAGCTTTCTTT. The chain employs TRBV28 and TRBJ1-1; unclear D gene. The CDR3 extends over 10 amino acids. CDR1 is MDHEN, CDR2 SYDVKM, per germline. V lost 6 bases and J 3 bases, leaving 2 bases between the germline ends.